This T cell receptor (beta chain) was sequenced during a study of T cell responses to AZD1222 COVID-19 vaccine. Study-level results: Reports indicate that nearly half of spike-specific TCRs are directed at unmutated variant regions. Dominant at 160-218 and 743-854, vaccine-associated CD4 TCRs also spanned spike.

This table comes from immunoSEQ multiplex PCR, and its TCRdb copy is limited to in-frame clones, with some not included. The sample comprises 150,000 to 190,000 clones, less than 95% of which are singletons, and approximately 1.8% rests with the top ten. V trimming: 4 bases; J trimming: 7 bases; junction bases outside the gene matches: 7. CDR3 length equals 17 residues. Germline loops: CDR1 LNHDA, CDR2 SQIVND (reference sequence). As regards this clone: As yet, its antigen is unknown.

The receptor was derived from an adult in good health. The chain has TRBV19 and TRBJ2-2, with 15 positions matching TRBD2. This specimen was peripheral blood, taken on day 0 of AZD1222 vaccination. In DNA, the CDR3 is TGTGCCAGTAGTACGGGACTAGCGGGAGGTTTTGTCGGGGAGCTGTTTTTT. Amino acid sequence: CASSTGLAGGFVGELFF.